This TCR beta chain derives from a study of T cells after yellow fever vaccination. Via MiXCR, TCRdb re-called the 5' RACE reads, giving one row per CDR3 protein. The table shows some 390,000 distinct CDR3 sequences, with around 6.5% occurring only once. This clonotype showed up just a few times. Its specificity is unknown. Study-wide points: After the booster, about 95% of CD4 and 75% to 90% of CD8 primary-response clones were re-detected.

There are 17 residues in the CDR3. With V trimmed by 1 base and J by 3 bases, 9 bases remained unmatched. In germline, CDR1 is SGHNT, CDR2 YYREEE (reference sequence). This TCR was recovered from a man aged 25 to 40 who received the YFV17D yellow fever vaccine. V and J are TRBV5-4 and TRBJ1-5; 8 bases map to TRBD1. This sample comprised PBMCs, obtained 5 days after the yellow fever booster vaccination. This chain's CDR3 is CASSLLTGTGDNQPQHF. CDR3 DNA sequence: TGTGCCAGCAGCTTGCTAACCGGGACAGGCGACAATCAGCCCCAGCATTTT.